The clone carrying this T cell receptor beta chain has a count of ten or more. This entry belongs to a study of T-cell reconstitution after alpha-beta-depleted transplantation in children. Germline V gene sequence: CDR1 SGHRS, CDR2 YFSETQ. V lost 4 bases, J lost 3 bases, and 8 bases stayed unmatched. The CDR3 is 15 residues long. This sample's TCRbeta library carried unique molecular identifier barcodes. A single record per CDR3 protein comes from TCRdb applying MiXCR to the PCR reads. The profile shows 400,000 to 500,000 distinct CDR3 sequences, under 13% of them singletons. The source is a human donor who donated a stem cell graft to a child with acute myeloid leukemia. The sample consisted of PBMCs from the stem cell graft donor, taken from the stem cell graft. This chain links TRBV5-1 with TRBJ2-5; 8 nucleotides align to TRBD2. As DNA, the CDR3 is TGCGCCAGCAGCCGGGAGGGCCGGAGAGAAGAGACCCAGTACTTC. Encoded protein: CASSREGRREETQYF.